One and the same sample provided the 2 T cell receptor beta chains below, sequenced in a study of OX40 agonist ivuxolimab in advanced cancers. Profiled with immunoSEQ multiplex PCR; TCRdb holds only in-frame clones, not every one. The table lists roughly 77,000 clones, around 85% of them singletons. The sequencing used CD4+ or CD8+ T cells sorted from blood, collected in a trial of the OX40 agonist ivuxolimab. The receptors originated from an adult with an advanced solid tumor such as melanoma, head and neck, liver or kidney cancer.

This rearrangement joins TRBV30 to TRBJ1-5, with D perhaps matching TRBD1 (5 bases). From germline, CDR1 is GTSNPN and CDR2 SVGIG (reference sequence). The CDR3 has 14 amino acids. The V end was cut by 4 bases, the J end by 3 bases, with 13 bases between. CDR3 sequence reads: CAWTSGRDNQPQHF. CDR3 nucleotide sequence: TGTGCCTGGACATCGGGACGGGACAATCAGCCCCAGCATTTT.

This clone showed up just once. The chain is built from TRBV4-1 and TRBJ2-1, with 10 nucleotides matching TRBD1. Trimming at V came to 3 bases and at J to 4 bases, leaving 3 bases not matched to a gene. From germline, CDR1 is MGHRA and CDR2 YSYEKL. The CDR3 spans 15 residues. The CDR3 loop reads CASSQGTGVYNEQFF. The CDR3 DNA is TGCGCCAGCAGCCAGGGGACAGGGGTTTACAATGAGCAGTTCTTC.